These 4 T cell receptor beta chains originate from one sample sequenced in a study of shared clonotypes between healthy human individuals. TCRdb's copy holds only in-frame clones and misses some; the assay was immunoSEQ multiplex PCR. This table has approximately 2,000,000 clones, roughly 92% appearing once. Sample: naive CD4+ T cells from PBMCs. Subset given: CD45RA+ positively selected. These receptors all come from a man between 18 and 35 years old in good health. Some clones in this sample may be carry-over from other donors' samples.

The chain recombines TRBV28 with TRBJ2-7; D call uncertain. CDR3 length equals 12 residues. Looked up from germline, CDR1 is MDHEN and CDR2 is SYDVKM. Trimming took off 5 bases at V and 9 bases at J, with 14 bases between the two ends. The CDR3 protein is CASSRLNLGQYF. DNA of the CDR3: TGTGCCAGCAGTCGACTGAACCTAGGGCAGTACTTC.

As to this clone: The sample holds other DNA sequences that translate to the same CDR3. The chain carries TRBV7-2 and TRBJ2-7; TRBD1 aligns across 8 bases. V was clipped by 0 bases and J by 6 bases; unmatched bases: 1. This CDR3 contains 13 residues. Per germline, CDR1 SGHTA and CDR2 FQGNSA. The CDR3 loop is CASSLAQGGEQYF. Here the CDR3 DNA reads TGTGCCAGCAGCTTAGCACAGGGGGGCGAGCAGTACTTC.

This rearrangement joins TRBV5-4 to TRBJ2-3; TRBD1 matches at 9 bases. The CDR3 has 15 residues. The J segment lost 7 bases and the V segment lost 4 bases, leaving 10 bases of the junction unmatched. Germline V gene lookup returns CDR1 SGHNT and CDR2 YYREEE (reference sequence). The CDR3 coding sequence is TGTGCCAGCAGCCCACGGACAGGGGATAGAAATACGCAGTATTTT. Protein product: CASSPRTGDRNTQYF.

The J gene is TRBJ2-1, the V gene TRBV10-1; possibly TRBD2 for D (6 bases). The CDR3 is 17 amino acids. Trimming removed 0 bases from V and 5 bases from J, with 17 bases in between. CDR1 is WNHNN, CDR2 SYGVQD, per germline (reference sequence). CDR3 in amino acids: CASSESMEAGRHNEQFF. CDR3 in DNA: TGCGCCAGCAGTGAGTCGATGGAGGCGGGAAGGCACAATGAGCAGTTCTTC.